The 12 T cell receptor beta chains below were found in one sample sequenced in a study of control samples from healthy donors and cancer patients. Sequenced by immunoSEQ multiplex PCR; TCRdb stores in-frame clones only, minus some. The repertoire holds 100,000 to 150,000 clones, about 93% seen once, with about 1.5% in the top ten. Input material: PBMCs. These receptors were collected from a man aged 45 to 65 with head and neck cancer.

The CDR3 protein is CSFSRGSYEQYF. The DNA for the CDR3 is TGCAGTTTTTCGAGGGGCTCCTACGAGCAGTACTTC. The rearrangement links TRBV29-1 to TRBJ2-7; either TRBD1 or TRBD2 may fit D (5 bases each). From germline, CDR1 is SQVTM and CDR2 ANQGSEA. The CDR3 spans 12 residues.

DNA of the CDR3: TGTGCCATCAGCCCCGGACAGGGGTCGACAGATACGCAGTATTTT. Amino acids: CAISPGQGSTDTQYF. The chain employs TRBV10-3 and TRBJ2-3; TRBD1 matches at 9 bases. This CDR3 region has 15 residues. CDR1 and CDR2 from the germline V gene are ENHRY and SYGVKD. With 6 bases clipped from V and 3 bases from J, the junction kept 7 bases outside the gene matches.

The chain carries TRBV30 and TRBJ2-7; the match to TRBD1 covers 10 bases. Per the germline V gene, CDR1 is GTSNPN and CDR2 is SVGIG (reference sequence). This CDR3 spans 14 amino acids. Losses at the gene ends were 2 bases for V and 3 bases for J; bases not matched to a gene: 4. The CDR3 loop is CAWSKRDRGYEQYF. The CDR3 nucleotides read TGTGCCTGGAGTAAAAGGGACAGGGGCTACGAGCAGTACTTC.

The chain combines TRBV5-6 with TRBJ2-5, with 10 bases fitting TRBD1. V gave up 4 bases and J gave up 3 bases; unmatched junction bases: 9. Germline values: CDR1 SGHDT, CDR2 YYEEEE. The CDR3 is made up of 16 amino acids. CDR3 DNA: TGTGCCAGCAGCGCCACCCCCGGGACAGGGGAAGAGACCCAGTACTTC. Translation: CASSATPGTGEETQYF.

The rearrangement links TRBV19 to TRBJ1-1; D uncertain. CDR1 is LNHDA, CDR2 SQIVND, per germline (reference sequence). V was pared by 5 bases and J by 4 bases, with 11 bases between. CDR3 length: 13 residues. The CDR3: CASSPWSFTEAFF. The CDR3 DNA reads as TGTGCCAGTAGTCCATGGTCCTTCACTGAAGCTTTCTTT.

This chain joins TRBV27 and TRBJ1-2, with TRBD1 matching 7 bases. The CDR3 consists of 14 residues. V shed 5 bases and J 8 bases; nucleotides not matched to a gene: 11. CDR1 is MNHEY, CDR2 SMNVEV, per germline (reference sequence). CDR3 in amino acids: CASSVTGALGGYTF. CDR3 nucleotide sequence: TGTGCCAGCAGTGTCACAGGGGCGCTTGGGGGCTACACCTTC.

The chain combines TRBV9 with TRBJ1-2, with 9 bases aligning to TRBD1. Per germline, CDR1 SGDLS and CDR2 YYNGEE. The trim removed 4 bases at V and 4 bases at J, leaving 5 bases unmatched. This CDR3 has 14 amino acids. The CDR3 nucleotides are TGTGCCAGCAGCCCGAGGGACAGGGCCTATGGCTACACCTTC. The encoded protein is CASSPRDRAYGYTF.

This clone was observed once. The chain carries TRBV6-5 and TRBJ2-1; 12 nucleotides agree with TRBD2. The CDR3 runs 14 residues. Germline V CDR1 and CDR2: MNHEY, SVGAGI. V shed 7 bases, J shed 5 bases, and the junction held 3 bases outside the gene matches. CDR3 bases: TGTGCCAGCACGGCTAGCGGGGGGGACAATGAGCAGTTCTTC. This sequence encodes CASTASGGDNEQFF.

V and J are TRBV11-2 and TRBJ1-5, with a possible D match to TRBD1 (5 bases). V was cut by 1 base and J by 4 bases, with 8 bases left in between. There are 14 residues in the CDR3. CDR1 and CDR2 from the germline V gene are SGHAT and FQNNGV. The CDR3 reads CASSLGQLNQPQHF. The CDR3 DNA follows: TGTGCCAGCAGCTTAGGACAGCTAAATCAGCCCCAGCATTTT. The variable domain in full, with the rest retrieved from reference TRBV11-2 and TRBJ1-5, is EAGVAQSPRYKIIEKRQSVAFWCNPISGHATLYWYQQILGQGPKLLIQFQNNGVVDDSQLPKDRFSAERLKGVDSTLKIQPAKLEDSAVYLCASSLGQLNQPQHFGDGTRLSIL.

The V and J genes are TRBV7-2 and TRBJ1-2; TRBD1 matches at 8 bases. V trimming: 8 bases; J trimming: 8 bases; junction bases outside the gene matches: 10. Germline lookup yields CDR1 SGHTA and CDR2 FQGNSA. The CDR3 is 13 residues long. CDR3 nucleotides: TGTGCCAGCCGGAAGGGGACAGGAAGAGGCTACACCTTC. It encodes CASRKGTGRGYTF.

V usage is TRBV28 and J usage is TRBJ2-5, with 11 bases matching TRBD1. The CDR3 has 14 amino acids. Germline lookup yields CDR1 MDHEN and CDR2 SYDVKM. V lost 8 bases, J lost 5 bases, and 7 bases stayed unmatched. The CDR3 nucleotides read TGTGCCAGCGGACAGGGGGCGCAGGGGGAGACCCAGTACTTC. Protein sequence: CASGQGAQGETQYF.

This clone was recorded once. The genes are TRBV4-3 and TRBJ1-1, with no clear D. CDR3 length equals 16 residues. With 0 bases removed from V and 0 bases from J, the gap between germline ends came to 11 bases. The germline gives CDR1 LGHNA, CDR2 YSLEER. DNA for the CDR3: TGCGCCAGCAGCCAAGATAGGGCGGGCCTGAACACTGAAGCTTTCTTT. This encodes CASSQDRAGLNTEAFF.